These 7 T cell receptor beta chains share one sample of origin, sequenced in a study of T cell changes during pregnancy in multiple sclerosis (dated by TCRdb to about 2019). The library came from the immunoSEQ multiplex PCR assay. What TCRdb holds here is the immuneACCESS table cut down to in-frame rearrangements. Part of the clones is not present; checked against another copy, under half of the missing clones reflect an unresolved V gene, and the others are unexplained. This sample lists about 56,000 clones; less than 95% were detected once. Of the sample, around 2% is held by the ten largest clones. The sample consisted of peripheral blood, taken in the first trimester of pregnancy. The source is a female donor in good health, enrolled as a control in a pregnancy study.

The CDR3 sequence: CASSTGRGTEAFF. CDR3 DNA sequence: TGTGCCAGTAGTACAGGGAGGGGCACTGAAGCTTTCTTT. This chain links TRBV19 with TRBJ1-1; tentatively, D is TRBD1 (5 bases). Germline V gene data show CDR1 as LNHDA and CDR2 as SQIVND (reference sequence). V was clipped by 4 bases and J by 4 bases, with 10 bases between them. The CDR3 runs 13 residues.

The chain uses TRBV19 and TRBJ1-1; D possibly corresponds to TRBD1 (5 bases). Germline V gene lookup returns CDR1 LNHDA and CDR2 SQIVND (reference sequence). The CDR3 covers 14 residues. V was trimmed by 7 bases and J by 5 bases, leaving 17 bases between them. CDR3 residues: CASTMEGWGTEAFF. The DNA of the CDR3 is TGTGCCAGTACTATGGAGGGGTGGGGGACTGAAGCTTTCTTT. Complete variable domain (other parts from reference TRBV19 and TRBJ1-1): DGGITQSPKYLFRKEGQNVTLSCEQNLNHDAMYWYRQDPGQGLRLIYYSQIVNDFQKGDIAEGYSVSREKKESFPLTVTSAQKNPTAFYLCASTMEGWGTEAFFGQGTRLTVV.

The gene calls are TRBV7-9 and TRBJ2-5; D is unresolved. This CDR3 has 15 amino acids. The ends were cut back, 4 bases at V and 0 bases at J, with 12 bases in the middle. Germline assignment: CDR1 SEHNR and CDR2 FQNEAQ (reference sequence). In nucleotides, the CDR3 is TGTGCCAGCAGCTCCGGCGGATGGTACCAAGAGACCCAGTACTTC. Translation: CASSSGGWYQETQYF.

The V call is TRBV2, the J call TRBJ2-4; maybe TRBD2 (5 bases). The CDR3 has 16 residues. Trimming stripped 4 bases from V and 0 bases from J, with 13 bases between. Germline V gene sequence: CDR1 SNHLY, CDR2 FYNNEI. CDR3 residues: CASSARGLIAKNIQYF. CDR3 coding DNA: TGTGCCAGCAGTGCCAGAGGACTCATAGCCAAAAACATTCAGTACTTC.

The chain combines TRBV21-1 with TRBJ2-7; the table names TRBD2, a call not compared with the DNA. TRBV21-1 has pseudogene status. The CDR3 contains 11 residues. The CDR3 coding sequence is TGTGCCAGCAGCAAAAGCGGCCAGACGTACTTC. It translates to CASSKSGQTYF.

The chain combines TRBV6-5 with TRBJ1-1; TRBD1 matches 9 bases. The V segment lost 5 bases and the J segment 8 bases; nucleotides outside the gene matches: 12. Germline V CDR1 and CDR2: MNHEY, SVGAGI. The CDR3 is 15 amino acids. The CDR3 here is CASSPPGQGQKEAFF. As DNA, the CDR3 is TGTGCCAGCAGTCCCCCGGGACAGGGCCAAAAGGAAGCTTTCTTT.

This clone occurred once. The genes are TRBV6-1 and TRBJ2-4; TRBD2 matches at 9 bases. CDR3 length: 16 amino acids. V lost 3 bases and J lost 7; bases outside the gene matches: 10. CDR1 is MNHNS and CDR2 is SASEGT in the germline V gene. CDR3 loop: CASSEEVGGRANIQYF. The DNA for the CDR3 is TGTGCCAGCAGTGAGGAAGTAGGCGGGAGGGCGAACATTCAGTACTTC.